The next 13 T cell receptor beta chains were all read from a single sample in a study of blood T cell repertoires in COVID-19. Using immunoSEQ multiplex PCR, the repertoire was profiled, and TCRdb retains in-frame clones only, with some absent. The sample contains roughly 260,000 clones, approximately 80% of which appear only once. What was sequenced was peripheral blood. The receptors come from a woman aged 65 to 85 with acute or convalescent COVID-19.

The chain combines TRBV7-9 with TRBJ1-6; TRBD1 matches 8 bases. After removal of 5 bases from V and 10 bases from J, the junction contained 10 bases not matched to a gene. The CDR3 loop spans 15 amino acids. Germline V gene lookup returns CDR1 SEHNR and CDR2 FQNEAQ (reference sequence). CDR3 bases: TGTGCCAGCAGCCTCACTGACAGGGGTGCATCACCCCTCCACTTT. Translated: CASSLTDRGASPLHF.

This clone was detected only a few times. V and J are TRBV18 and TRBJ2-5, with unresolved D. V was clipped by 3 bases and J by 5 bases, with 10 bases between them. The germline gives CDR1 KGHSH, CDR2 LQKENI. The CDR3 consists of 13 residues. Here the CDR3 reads CASSPKSLETQYF. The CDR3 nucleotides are TGTGCCAGCTCACCTAAGAGCCTGGAGACCCAGTACTTC.

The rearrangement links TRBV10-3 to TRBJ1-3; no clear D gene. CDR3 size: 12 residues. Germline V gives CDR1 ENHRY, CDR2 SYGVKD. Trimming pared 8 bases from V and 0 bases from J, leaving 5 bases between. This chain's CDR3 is CAIVSSGNTIYF. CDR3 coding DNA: TGTGCCATCGTCAGCTCTGGAAACACCATATATTTT.

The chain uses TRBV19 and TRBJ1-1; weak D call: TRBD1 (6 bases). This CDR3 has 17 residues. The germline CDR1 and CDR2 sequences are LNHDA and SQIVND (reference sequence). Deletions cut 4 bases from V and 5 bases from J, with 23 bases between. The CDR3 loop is CASSTTGWRSSRTEAFF. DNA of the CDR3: TGTGCCAGTAGTACTACAGGGTGGAGGAGTAGCCGTACTGAAGCTTTCTTT.

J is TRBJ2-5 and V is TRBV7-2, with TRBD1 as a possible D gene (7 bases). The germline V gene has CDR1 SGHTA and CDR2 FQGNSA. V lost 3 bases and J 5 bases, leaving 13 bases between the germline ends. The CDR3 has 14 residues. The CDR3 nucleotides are TGTGCCAGCAGCTTCCAGGGGGGCCCTGAGACCCAGTACTTC. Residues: CASSFQGGPETQYF.

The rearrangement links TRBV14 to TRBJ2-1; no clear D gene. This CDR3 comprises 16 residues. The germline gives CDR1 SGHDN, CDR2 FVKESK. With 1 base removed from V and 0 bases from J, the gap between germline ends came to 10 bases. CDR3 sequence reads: CASSQVSWSSYNEQFF. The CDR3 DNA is TGTGCCAGCAGCCAAGTTAGTTGGAGCTCCTACAATGAGCAGTTCTTC.

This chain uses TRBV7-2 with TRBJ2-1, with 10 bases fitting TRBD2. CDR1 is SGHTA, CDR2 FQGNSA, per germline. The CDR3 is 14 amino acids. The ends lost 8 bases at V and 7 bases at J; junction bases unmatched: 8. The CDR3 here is CASRKRGGLNEQFF. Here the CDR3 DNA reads TGTGCCAGCCGAAAGCGGGGGGGCCTGAATGAGCAGTTCTTC. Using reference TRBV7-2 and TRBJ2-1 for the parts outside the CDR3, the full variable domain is GAGVSQSPSNKVTEKGKDVELRCDPISGHTALYWYRQSLGQGLEFLIYFQGNSAPDKSGLPSDRFSAERTGGSVSTLTIQRTQQEDSAVYLCASRKRGGLNEQFFGPGTRLTVL.

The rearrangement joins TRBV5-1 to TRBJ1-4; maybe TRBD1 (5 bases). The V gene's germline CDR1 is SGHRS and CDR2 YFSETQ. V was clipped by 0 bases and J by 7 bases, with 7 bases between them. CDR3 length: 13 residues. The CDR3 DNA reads TGCGCCAGCAGCTTGGTAGGGGCTGAAAAACTGTTTTTT. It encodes CASSLVGAEKLFF.

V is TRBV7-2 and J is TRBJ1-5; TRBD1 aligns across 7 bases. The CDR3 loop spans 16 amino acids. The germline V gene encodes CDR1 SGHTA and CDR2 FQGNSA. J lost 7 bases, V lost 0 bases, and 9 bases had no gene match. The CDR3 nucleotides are TGTGCCAGCAGCTTAGCTCGACAGGGAAATTGGCAGCCCCAGCATTTT. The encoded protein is CASSLARQGNWQPQHF.

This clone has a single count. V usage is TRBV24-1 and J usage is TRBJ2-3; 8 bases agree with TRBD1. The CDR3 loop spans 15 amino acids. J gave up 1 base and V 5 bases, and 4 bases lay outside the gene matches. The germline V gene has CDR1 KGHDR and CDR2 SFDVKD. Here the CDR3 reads CATSVGTGGTDTQYF. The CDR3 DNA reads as TGTGCCACCAGTGTTGGGACAGGAGGCACAGATACGCAGTATTTT.

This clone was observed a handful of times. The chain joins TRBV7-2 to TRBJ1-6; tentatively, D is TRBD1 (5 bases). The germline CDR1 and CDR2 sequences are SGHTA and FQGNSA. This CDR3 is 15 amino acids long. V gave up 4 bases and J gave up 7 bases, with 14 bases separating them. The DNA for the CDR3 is TGTGCCAGCAGCTCTGCGGGGACCTCGAATTCACCCCTCCACTTT. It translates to CASSSAGTSNSPLHF.

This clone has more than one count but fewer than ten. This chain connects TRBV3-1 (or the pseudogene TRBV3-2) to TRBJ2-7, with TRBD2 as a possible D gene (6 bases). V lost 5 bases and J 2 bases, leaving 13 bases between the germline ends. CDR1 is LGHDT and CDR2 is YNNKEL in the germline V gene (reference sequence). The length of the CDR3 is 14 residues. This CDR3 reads CASSSMSGAYEQYF. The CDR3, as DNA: TGTGCCAGCAGCAGTATGTCGGGGGCCTACGAGCAGTACTTC.

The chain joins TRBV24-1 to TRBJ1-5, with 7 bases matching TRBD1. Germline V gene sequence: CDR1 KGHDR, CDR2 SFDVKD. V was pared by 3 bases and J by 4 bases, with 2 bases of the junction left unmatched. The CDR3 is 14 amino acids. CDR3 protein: CATSDQQGNQPQHF. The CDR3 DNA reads TGTGCCACCAGTGATCAACAGGGGAATCAGCCCCAGCATTTT.